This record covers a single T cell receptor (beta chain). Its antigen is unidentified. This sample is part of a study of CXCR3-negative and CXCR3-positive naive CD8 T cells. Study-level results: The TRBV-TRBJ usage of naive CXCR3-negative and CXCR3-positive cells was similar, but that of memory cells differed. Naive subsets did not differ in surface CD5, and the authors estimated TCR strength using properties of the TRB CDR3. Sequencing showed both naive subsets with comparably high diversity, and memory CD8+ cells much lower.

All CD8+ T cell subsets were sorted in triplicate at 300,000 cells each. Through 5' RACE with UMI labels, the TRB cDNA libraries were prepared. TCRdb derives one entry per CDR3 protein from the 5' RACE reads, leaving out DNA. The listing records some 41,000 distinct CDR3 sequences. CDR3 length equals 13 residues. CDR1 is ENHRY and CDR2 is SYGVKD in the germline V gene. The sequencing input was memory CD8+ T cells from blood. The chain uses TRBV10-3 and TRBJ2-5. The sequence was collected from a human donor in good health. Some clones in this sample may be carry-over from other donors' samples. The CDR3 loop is CAIRDSGQETQYF.